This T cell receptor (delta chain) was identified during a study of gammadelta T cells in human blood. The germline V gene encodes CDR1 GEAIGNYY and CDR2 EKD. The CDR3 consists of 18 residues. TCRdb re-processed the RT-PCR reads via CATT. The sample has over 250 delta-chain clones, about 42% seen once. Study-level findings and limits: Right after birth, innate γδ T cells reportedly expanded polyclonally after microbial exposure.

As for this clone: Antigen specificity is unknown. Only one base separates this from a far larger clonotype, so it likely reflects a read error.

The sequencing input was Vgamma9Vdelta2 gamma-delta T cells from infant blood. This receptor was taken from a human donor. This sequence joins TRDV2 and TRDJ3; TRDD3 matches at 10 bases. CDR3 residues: CACDTGGYSSWDTQQMFF. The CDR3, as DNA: TGTGCCTGTGACACTGGGGGATACAGCTCCTGGGACACCCAACAGATGTTTTTC.